This note documents a single T cell receptor beta chain sequence. CDR1 and CDR2 (germline): SNHLY, FYNNEI. This CDR3 is 16 amino acids long. Trimming pared 0 bases from V and 0 bases from J, leaving 9 bases between. BIOMED2 TRB-A/B primer pools were used in multiplex TRB PCR. TCRdb fed the multiplex PCR reads into MiXCR, producing one record per CDR3 protein. The table shows about 9,400 distinct CDR3 sequences, with around 29% occurring only once. Each TRB amplification used roughly 240-550 ng of genomic DNA from blood. This specimen comes from a study of T and B cells in COVID-19 patients. The sequence derives from a human donor who had recovered from COVID-19. The sequenced sample was blood. This rearrangement joins TRBV2 to TRBJ2-4; D may be TRBD1 or TRBD2 (5 bases each). The CDR3 DNA is TGTGCCAGCAGTGAAGCCCGGGACCTAGCCAAAAACATTCAGTACTTC. It is translated as CASSEARDLAKNIQYF.